This section outlines one T cell receptor (beta chain) sequence together with its context. This record belongs to a study of blood T cell repertoires in COVID-19. Using immunoSEQ multiplex PCR, the repertoire was profiled, and TCRdb retains in-frame clones only, with some absent. The repertoire holds around 260,000 clones, over 75% seen once, with around 1.1% in the top ten. Trimming cost V 5 bases and J 8 bases; bases outside gene matches: 1. The CDR3 is 14 residues long. Germline CDR1 reads SGHAT; CDR2 reads FQNNGV. This sequence was found in a woman under 40 who had recovered from COVID-19. V is TRBV11-2 and J is TRBJ1-6, with TRBD1 matching 12 bases. The source material was PBMCs or T cells enriched from blood (not recorded which). CDR3 sequence (DNA): TGTGCCAGCAGCCGGGACAGGGGGCATTCACCCCTCCACTTT. Amino acid sequence: CASSRDRGHSPLHF.